This TCR beta chain came from a study of blood T cell repertoires in COVID-19 (TCRdb year 2020). Regarding the study in general: Samples covering the acute and convalescent phases of COVID-19 were provided by collaborators in the United States, Italy and Spain. The prospective study material was composed of cDNA or gDNA derived from T cells, B-cell-depleted T cells, or PBMCs. Deeply sampled blood TCRbeta repertoires from subjects exposed to, actively infected with, or recovered from COVID-19 were included in the dataset. The repertoires were released in a freely available public database intended as a resource for research on the immune response to SARS-CoV-2. Samples came from the ongoing ImmuneRACE study (first 160 participants) plus 1,254 subjects from 6 global collaborators. A de-identified subject ID, COVID-19 status, age in years and sex were almost always included in the sample metadata. Where HLA class I and class II types were available, the types were taken from metadata supplied by the sample provider, not from assay-based typing.

The immunoSEQ Assay, a bias-controlled multiplex PCR, was used to amplify TCRbeta CDR3 regions from genomic DNA. The authors processed their data as follows. The number of nucleated cells in each sample was estimated from the amplification of reference gene primers within the assay. To quantify the absolute abundance of each unique TCRbeta CDR3 rearrangement, sequence reads were collapsed and filtered. Productive Simpson clonality was computed per sample as the square root of Simpson's diversity index over productive rearrangements. Drawn from immuneACCESS, this table holds only the in-frame rearrangements with V and J called that TCRdb kept. Clones are partly lost; checked studies trace under half to an unresolved V gene and leave the rest unexplained. The V and J calls and the clone size are those of that table, but D and trimming were determined from the DNA. The sample yields hundreds of thousands of clones; approximately 80% were counted once. 4% to 6% of the sample lies in the top ten.

CDR1 is given as MNHEY and CDR2 as SMNVEV, both from the germline V gene (reference sequence). Cut back by 0 bases and 1 base, the V and J ends lie 9 bases apart. Including cysteine and phenylalanine, the CDR3 has 15 amino acids. Only the CDR3 region is kept as DNA, spanning 45 bases read in frame from base 1. The collaborating institutions used their own protocols to collect whole blood in K2EDTA tubes. For TCRbeta analysis, collaborators shipped samples as frozen whole blood, isolated PBMCs, or DNA extracted from either of those sample types. Note on this clone: There is no known antigen for this receptor. Base quality data are lacking; no much larger clone is found one base away.

The full study reports these points: Clinical and demographic metadata were provided uncurated, with the amount varying by source and participant.

The chain joins TRBV27 to TRBJ1-1, with the D gene too uncertain to name. Sample: peripheral blood. This clonotype was sampled from a woman over 75 with active or convalescent COVID-19. The DNA sequence follows: TGTGCCAGCAGTTTATCATGGCAGGAGAACACTGAAGCTTTCTTT. Translation gives CASSLSWQENTEAFF.